This T cell receptor (beta chain) appears in the sequencing data of a study of cytomegalovirus exposure and HLA in healthy donors (TCRdb year 2017). At the level of the whole study: An earlier analysis of approximately 640 of the donors reported 250 to 300 Gb of sequence data and 120 million or so unique TCR beta sequences from 150 million to 200 million T cells. The aim of the study was to test whether cataloging public T cell receptors could identify signatures of past pathogen exposure. In a later analysis, previously published TCR beta repertoires from 666 donors were re-analyzed and high-resolution HLA genotyping was added so that TCR occurrence patterns could be studied. To predict cytomegalovirus infection status, the study brought together high-throughput TCR immunosequencing, statistical association of individual TCRs with disease status, and machine learning. HLA typing covered class I and class II loci at four-digit resolution. Roughly 300 gigabases of sequencing data and around 85 million unique TCR sequences made up an early release that covered about 640 HLA-typed donors. In the later analysis, no new phenotypic data were used to find candidate immune exposures; instead, reliance was placed on TCR beta sequences and their occurrence across donors. Four to six DR-DQ haplotypes were handled as single units for association and clustering, since linkage in the cohort was strong. Among the approximately 400 genotyped donors, around 79% belonged to the genetic ancestry cluster associated with self-reported Caucasian donors. In an earlier analysis of roughly 540 of the donors, high-throughput TCR beta sequencing was used to judge whether each TCR beta V gene segment behaved as functional or pseudogenic. Every discovery cohort repertoire had been produced on one sequencing platform. A separate validation cohort of 100 to 150 different subjects was used in addition to the roughly 670-subject first cohort. The number of typed donors differed by locus: about 620-640 for A, B, C, DRB1 and DQB1; some 500 for DQA1; some 610 for DPA1; and roughly 490 for DPB1. Among some 410 genotyped donors of the cohort, an average of approximately 240,000 unique TCR beta nucleotide sequences were sequenced per donor, around a sixth of them non-productive. Genome-wide SNP genotypes for about 55% of the 666 donors were used in a later genetic analysis, which treated that subset as a discovery cohort. The T cell repertoires of around 730 subjects were profiled by immunosequencing and related to cytomegalovirus serostatus. Donor age, sex, ethnicity and CMV serostatus were collected together with the repertoire data. Results the study describes overall, beyond this receptor: In a later analysis, HLA-associated TCR beta chains showed more clonal expansion and lower generation probabilities than non-associated chains that were equally common. In a later analysis, the rate of TCR association differed among HLA loci, with DRB1 alleles having the most associated TCRs and HLA-C alleles having the fewest. A later analysis associated about 17,000 TCR beta sequences with specific HLA alleles at a false discovery rate of 0.05. For the cohort, immune exposure information was limited to CMV serostatus. The authors suggested that the approach could potentially be extended to other disease states and immunological phenotypes. A total of some 180 TCR beta chains were listed by the study as associated with cytomegalovirus. In an earlier analysis of 587 of the donors, most TCR beta V segments were observed in productive rearrangements about 90% or about 30% of the time, broadly matching IMGT annotations. Linkage disequilibrium might explain the correlated functional status among segregating V segments, but an unknown experimental factor could not be excluded. Because HLA typing was missing for some donors at each locus, association tests included only the typed subset. A further reported finding was that TCR beta sequences accurately predicted the HLA-A and HLA-B alleles for most subjects in the first cohort. In a later analysis, several top co-occurrence clusters were reported to appear linked to parvovirus B19, influenza, CMV and Epstein-Barr virus. Most TCR sequences were observed very rarely across donors, whereas some public TCRs were present in many individuals. A later genetic analysis associated a missense DCLRE1C variant with V-gene and J-gene trimming of TCR beta chains, and an independent cohort replicated the association. The presence/absence analyses assumed that sequencing depth was roughly uniform across donors, and that assumption may not be true. Strong co-occurrence of HLA alleles, especially DR and DQ, made assigning TCR associations to individual alleles difficult. The classifier was reported to diagnose cytomegalovirus status with high specificity and sensitivity in both the original cohort and the validation cohort. The 87-base-pair reads could not distinguish some IMGT-functional V segments, including TRBV6-2 and TRBV6-3, so those segments were excluded. A later genetic analysis reported fewer N-insertions in productive TCRs among donors in an Asian-associated ancestry cluster than the roughly 700-donor mean. In vitro tests confirmed that three of the cytomegalovirus-associated TCR beta chains recognize cytomegalovirus antigens. The sequencing pipeline was judged likely to have produced a cluster of highly shared sequence variants as a technical artifact. This cohort had only TCR beta chains sequenced, and the lack of alpha or paired-chain data limited which features could be detected. Because counts were too low, approximately 15 rarely observed V segments, including chromosome 9 orphons, were excluded from the earlier analysis of 587 of the donors. Most CMV-associated TCR beta chains appeared to be HLA-restricted in a later analysis, and the HLA associations seemed to be driven largely by CMV exposure.

The count of this clone is one. Its binding antigen is unknown. It has no much larger one-base neighbor in the sample; base qualities were not kept. Trimming accounts for 3 bases at V and 5 bases at J, while the number of junction bases matched to no gene is 3. Looking up the germline V gene yields CDR1 SGHTA and CDR2 FQGNSA. The CDR3 has 15 amino acids, counting the end cysteine and phenylalanine. Of all the DNA, just the CDR3 is kept, 45 bases in frame from base 1. Receptor libraries were prepared by the immunoSEQ multiplex PCR assay. The multiplex PCR relied on a mix of 60 forward primers for TCR Vbeta segments and 13 reverse primers for TCR Jbeta segments. Amplification of the CDR3 region of rearranged TCR beta genes was performed with a multiplex PCR assay on genomic DNA. On the Illumina HiSeq System, the amplified TCR beta libraries were sequenced as 87-base-pair reads. Per the original workflow: Across the roughly 700 repertoires, a later analysis counted 80 million or so unique TCR beta chains, around 10 million of which were shared by at least two donors. A nearest-neighbor algorithm error-corrected the raw reads and collapsed the reads into unique sequences, merging closely related sequences to remove PCR and sequencing errors. To assign V, D and J gene segments, CDR3 sequences were aligned to IMGT reference sequences. For a sequence to be retained, a match of at least six nucleotides was required to both a V gene segment and a J gene segment. A rearrangement was called productive if the CDR3 had no stop codons and remained in frame with V and J, and every other rearrangement was called non-productive. CDR3 was defined by IMGT convention, running from the second conserved V-encoded cysteine to the conserved J-encoded phenylalanine. The earlier analysis of about 560 of the donors excluded any sequence lacking an unambiguous match to a single V gene segment. An earlier analysis of fewer than 750 of the donors called V segments functional above 56.7% productive rearrangements and segregating when the between-donor standard deviation exceeded 5%. A statistical classification framework was built for diagnosing cytomegalovirus status from the catalog of TCR beta chain sequences. V and J gene assignment, in a later analysis, came from comparing TCR nucleotide sequences with IMGT/GENE-DB human TR gene sequences. A later analysis assigned CDR3 sequences and most-parsimonious VDJ recombination scenarios with the TCRdist pipeline. A later analysis defined each TCR beta chain by its CDR3 amino acid sequence plus V-gene family, and excluded reads lacking a unique V-gene family. To address suspected cross-contamination and a sequencing artifact, a later analysis removed 550 to 750 highly shared, low-generation-probability nucleotide sequences. In a later analysis, a clonal expansion index for each public chain was calculated from normalized within-repertoire ranks of inferred template counts. Generation probabilities in a later analysis came from a VDJ recombination model fitted to out-of-frame rearrangements, and those results were checked against IGoR. Hypergeometric tests were used in a later analysis to score TCR-TCR, TCR-HLA and TCR-CMV co-occurrence, with a repertoire-size bias correction applied to the TCR pairs. False discovery rates were estimated in a later analysis by permuting HLA or CMV assignments 20 times. In a later analysis, co-occurring TCRs were grouped with DBSCAN, and TCRdist sequence similarity was added when clustering was performed within HLA-allele-positive subsets. Repertoires with fewer than 30,000 or more than 120,000 public chains, plus five repertoires with anomalous nucleotide sharing, were excluded from co-occurrence clustering. What TCRdb holds here is the immuneACCESS table cut down to in-frame rearrangements. Part of the clones is not present; checked against another copy, under half of the missing clones reflect an unresolved V gene, and the others are unexplained. V and J calls and clone size follow that table, whereas D and trimming were derived from the DNA. The sample contains 85,000 to 95,000 clones, 65% to 75% of them found a single time. The biggest ten clones account for 20% to 25% of the sample.

The cohort was made up of approximately 700 healthy bone marrow donors. All cohort members were sampled while nominally healthy, although unrecorded immune exposures were likely present. The donor was CMV seropositive and was included in the group of approximately 300 seropositive cohort members. Each donor provided a peripheral blood sample, and peripheral blood mononuclear cells were used for TCR beta sequencing. Genomic DNA extraction from the blood cell samples was performed with the Qiagen DNeasy Blood Extraction Kit. This TCR was sampled from a man aged 30 to 45 in good health and CMV-seropositive. Specimen: PBMCs. In this chain, TRBV7-2 is recombined with TRBJ2-2; TRBD2 matches 10 bases in the middle. The CDR3 sequence is CASSLTSGYTGELFF. The nucleotide sequence is given as TGTGCCAGCAGCTTGACTAGCGGGTATACCGGGGAGCTGTTTTTT.